This note documents a single TCR beta chain sequence. The entry originates in a study of T cell responses to AZD1222 COVID-19 vaccine. Clones were read by immunoSEQ multiplex PCR, and TCRdb kept only the in-frame ones, dropping some. Found here are about 110,000 clones, around 81% of them singletons; the top ten hold 4% to 5%. The V gene's germline CDR1 is SGHTA and CDR2 FQGNSA. There are 14 residues in the CDR3. V was shortened by 3 bases and J by 3 bases, with 11 bases between the two germline ends. The rearrangement uses TRBV7-2 and TRBJ1-1, with D tentatively TRBD1 (5 bases). The source material was peripheral blood, sampled on day 0 of AZD1222 vaccination. The TCR originated in an adult in good health. As DNA, the CDR3 is TGTGCCAGCAGCTTCGCAGGGTCTCACACTGAAGCTTTCTTT. It translates to CASSFAGSHTEAFF. The full variable domain, in which reference TRBV7-2 and TRBJ1-1 provide the parts outside the CDR3, is GAGVSQSPSNKVTEKGKDVELRCDPISGHTALYWYRQSLGQGLEFLIYFQGNSAPDKSGLPSDRFSAERTGGSVSTLTIQRTQQEDSAVYLCASSFAGSHTEAFFGQGTRLTVV.